This TCR beta chain was identified in a study of response to subunit inactivated influenza vaccine. TCRdb passed the RT-PCR reads through MiXCR, listing each CDR3 protein once. The data contain around 300,000 distinct CDR3 sequences, roughly 22% of them singletons. Points from the study as a whole: Authors proposed each seasonal influenza vaccination draws in few new T cells.

The CDR3 runs to 14 residues. The V gene's germline CDR1 is SGHKS and CDR2 YYEKEE (reference sequence). V gave up 4 bases and J gave up 7 bases, with 14 bases separating them. This clonotype has only a few counts. The antigen is not known. This sequence was found in a man aged 50-75 years who received an inactivated influenza vaccine. Here the sequenced sample was PBMCs from blood, taken 21 months after vaccination. This chain uses TRBV5-5 with TRBJ1-4; possibly TRBD1 for D (6 bases). Here the CDR3 reads CASSKIFRGEKLFF. CDR3 nucleotides: TGTGCCAGCAGCAAGATTTTCAGGGGTGAAAAACTGTTTTTT.